Each of the 18 T cell receptor beta chains below was sequenced from the same sample in a study of blood T cell repertoires in COVID-19. Data came from immunoSEQ multiplex PCR; TCRdb stores just in-frame clones and leaves some out. Seen here are 90,000 to 100,000 clones, just under 85% observed once, and the top ten hold about 9.4%. The sequencing sample was made of peripheral blood. The receptors originated from a man between 65 and 85 years old with acute or convalescent COVID-19.

The DNA for the CDR3 is TGTGCCAGCAGCCGCGCGGGAGCGACTGCCGACGAGCAGTACTTC. Residues: CASSRAGATADEQYF. The rearrangement joins TRBV3-1 (or the pseudogene TRBV3-2) to TRBJ2-7; 7 bases line up with TRBD2. J gave up 5 bases and V 4 bases, and 11 bases lay outside the gene matches. This CDR3 region has 15 residues. The germline V gene has CDR1 LGHDT and CDR2 YNNKEL (reference sequence).

The rearrangement uses TRBV18 and TRBJ1-6, with D hard to call. The ends were cut back, 4 bases at V and 13 bases at J, with 17 bases in the middle. CDR1 and CDR2 (germline): KGHSH, LQKENI. The CDR3 runs 14 residues. Written as DNA, the CDR3 is TGTGCCAGCTCACAACGGGGATCTGAGACGCCCCTCCACTTT. It encodes CASSQRGSETPLHF. Supplemented by reference TRBV18 and TRBJ1-6, the full variable domain reads NAGVMQNPRHLVRRRGQEARLRCSPMKGHSHVYWYRQLPEEGLKFMVYLQKENIIDESGMPKERFSAEFPKEGPSILRIQQVVRGDSAAYFCASSQRGSETPLHFGNGTRLTVT.

The chain has TRBV12-3 or TRBV12-4 and TRBJ2-1; D gene unclear. CDR3 length: 12 residues. V gave up 2 bases and J gave up 7 bases, with 6 bases separating them. CDR3 sequence: CASSLFVNEQFF. DNA for the CDR3: TGTGCCAGCAGTTTATTCGTTAATGAGCAGTTCTTC.

The CDR3 coding sequence is TGTGCCAGCTCGACCGACCGGGAGTCCTTTACTTATGGCTACACCTTC. It is translated as CASSTDRESFTYGYTF. The V and J genes are TRBV2 and TRBJ1-2; no definite D call. The CDR3 totals 16 residues. V gave up 8 bases and J gave up 5 bases, with 24 bases separating them. Germline CDR1 reads SNHLY; CDR2 reads FYNNEI.

The CDR3 nucleotides read TGCGCCAGCAGCTTGGAAGGCCGCTCGGGTGAGAAACTGTTTTTT. The encoded protein is CASSLEGRSGEKLFF. The V gene is TRBV5-1, the J gene TRBJ1-4; D is unclear. The germline CDR1 and CDR2 sequences are SGHRS and YFSETQ. The CDR3 loop spans 15 amino acids. V was clipped by 0 bases and J by 11 bases, with 17 bases between them.

V usage is TRBV7-8 and J usage is TRBJ1-2, with D perhaps matching TRBD1 (5 bases). The CDR3 has 13 amino acids. Looked up from germline, CDR1 is SGHVS and CDR2 is FQNEAQ. Trimming removed 4 bases at V and 5 bases at J, with 11 bases between. In DNA form, the CDR3 reads TGTGCCAGCAGCTCCAGGGCTTTGTATGGCTACACCTTC. Protein: CASSSRALYGYTF.

The chain links TRBV19 to TRBJ2-2; no reliable D call. CDR1 is LNHDA, CDR2 SQIVND, per germline (reference sequence). CDR3 length: 12 residues. Trimming cost V 6 bases and J 8 bases, with 10 bases left between them. For the CDR3, the DNA is TGTGCCAGTAGCCCGCGAATTGGGGAGCTGTTTTTT. Protein sequence: CASSPRIGELFF.

The chain combines TRBV3-1 (or the pseudogene TRBV3-2) with TRBJ1-5; D is undetermined. Deletions cut 4 bases from V and 7 bases from J, with 14 bases between. This CDR3 comprises 14 residues. The germline gives CDR1 LGHDT, CDR2 YNNKEL (reference sequence). CDR3 in DNA: TGTGCCAGCAGCCCCCAGACAAAAGGACAGCCCCAGCATTTT. Amino acid sequence: CASSPQTKGQPQHF.

This chain joins TRBV19 and TRBJ1-5; D is possibly TRBD1 (6 bases). Between the trimmed V and J ends, which lost 7 bases and 2 bases, there was a span of 18 bases. Looked up from germline, CDR1 is LNHDA and CDR2 is SQIVND (reference sequence). The length of the CDR3 is 16 residues. CDR3 sequence reads: CASKVQGGSGNQPQHF. DNA for the CDR3: TGTGCCAGTAAAGTACAGGGCGGGTCTGGCAATCAGCCCCAGCATTTT.

The V and J genes are TRBV4-2 and TRBJ2-1; 9 nucleotides agree with TRBD2. This CDR3 has 17 amino acids. The V gene's germline CDR1 is LGHNA and CDR2 YNFKEQ. V was clipped by 0 bases and J by 15 bases; unmatched bases: 18. The CDR3: CASSQDPSEGLALPLFF. The CDR3, as DNA: TGTGCCAGCAGCCAAGACCCTTCGGAGGGACTAGCTCTTCCCCTGTTCTTC.

The chain uses TRBV6-5 and TRBJ1-1; D may be TRBD1 (6 bases). Germline-derived CDR1 and CDR2 are MNHEY and SVGAGI. The CDR3 is made up of 13 amino acids. Trimming stripped 7 bases from V and 4 bases from J, with 13 bases between. DNA of the CDR3: TGTGCCAGCACTTATGGCAGGGGCACTGAAGCTTTCTTT. It encodes CASTYGRGTEAFF.

The CDR3 region is CATSDSLAGDEQYF. The CDR3 region has the DNA TGTGCCACCAGTGACTCCCTAGCGGGAGATGAGCAGTACTTC. The V gene is TRBV24-1, the J gene TRBJ2-7, with TRBD2 matching over 10 bases. This CDR3 has 14 amino acids. The ends lost 4 bases at V and 7 bases at J; junction bases unmatched: 6. Germline-derived CDR1 and CDR2 are KGHDR and SFDVKD.

This chain links TRBV7-2 with TRBJ2-1; TRBD2 matches at 8 bases. The CDR3 covers 14 residues. Looked up from germline, CDR1 is SGHTA and CDR2 is FQGNSA. The trim removed 5 bases at V and 9 bases at J, leaving 9 bases unmatched. The CDR3 loop is CASSGDGGAFEQFF. CDR3 coding DNA: TGTGCCAGCAGCGGAGACGGGGGGGCTTTTGAGCAGTTCTTC.

The J gene is TRBJ2-2, the V gene TRBV9; D possibly corresponds to TRBD1 (5 bases). CDR3 size: 15 residues. The ends were cut back, 2 bases at V and 4 bases at J, with 12 bases in the middle. CDR1 is SGDLS, CDR2 YYNGEE, per germline. The CDR3 region has the DNA TGTGCCAGCAGCGTCTACCAGCAGGGCACCGGGGAGCTGTTTTTT. Translation: CASSVYQQGTGELFF.

This chain uses TRBV19 with TRBJ2-7, with D perhaps TRBD1 (6 bases). Trimming shortened V by 7 bases and J by 0 bases, and 16 bases separated the two germline ends. Germline values: CDR1 LNHDA, CDR2 SQIVND (reference sequence). This CDR3 contains 15 residues. This CDR3 reads CASKENRESSYEQYF. The DNA for the CDR3 is TGTGCCAGTAAGGAGAACAGGGAGAGCTCCTACGAGCAGTACTTC.

The chain has TRBV11-2 and TRBJ2-1; perhaps TRBD2 as D (5 bases). The germline V and J ends were trimmed by 5 bases and 9 bases, with 20 bases remaining between them. CDR1 is SGHAT, CDR2 FQNNGV, per germline. The CDR3 spans 15 residues. CDR3 loop: CASSPSSGYQSEQFF. The CDR3 coding sequence is TGTGCCAGCAGCCCATCTTCGGGATACCAGAGTGAGCAGTTCTTC. Combining the CDR3 with reference TRBV11-2 and TRBJ2-1 gives the whole variable domain EAGVAQSPRYKIIEKRQSVAFWCNPISGHATLYWYQQILGQGPKLLIQFQNNGVVDDSQLPKDRFSAERLKGVDSTLKIQPAKLEDSAVYLCASSPSSGYQSEQFFGPGTRLTVL.

This rearrangement joins TRBV7-2 to TRBJ1-5; D is unresolved. The CDR3 loop spans 15 amino acids. CDR1 and CDR2 from the germline V gene are SGHTA and FQGNSA. Trimming took 1 base from V and 6 from J, leaving 13 bases between them. This CDR3 is CASSLGNSGGQPQHF. The CDR3 DNA follows: TGTGCCAGCAGCTTAGGGAACAGCGGAGGTCAGCCCCAGCATTTT.

V usage is TRBV4-3 and J usage is TRBJ1-2; 9 nucleotides agree with TRBD1. Germline V gene sequence: CDR1 LGHNA, CDR2 YSLEER. This CDR3 contains 16 residues. Trimming removed 4 bases from V and 9 bases from J; junction bases left unmatched: 15. The CDR3 DNA is TGCGCCAGCAGCCCCGTGGGAGGACAGGGGCAGAAGAGCTACACCTTC. This translates into CASSPVGGQGQKSYTF.